The sequence of this TCR beta chain was determined in a study of blood T cell repertoires in COVID-19 (dated by TCRdb to 2018 to 2020). Study-wide context: Samples covering the acute and convalescent phases of COVID-19 were provided by collaborators in the United States, Italy and Spain. The material from the prospective study consisted of cDNA or gDNA derived from T cells, B-cell-depleted T cells, or PBMCs. Deeply sampled blood TCRbeta repertoires from subjects exposed to, actively infected with, or recovered from COVID-19 were included in the dataset. The repertoires were made available in a free public database intended to serve as a resource for research on the immune response to SARS-CoV-2. Samples were obtained from the ongoing ImmuneRACE study (first 160 participants) and from some 1,300 subjects provided by 6 global collaborators. The sample metadata nearly always contained a de-identified subject ID, COVID-19 status, age in years and sex. Where HLA class I and class II types were available, the types were taken from metadata supplied by the sample provider, not from assay-based typing.

Points the paper makes about the study in general: Clinical and demographic metadata were provided uncurated, with the amount varying by source and participant.

Each collaborating institution followed its own protocols to collect whole blood in K2EDTA tubes. Collaborator samples were shipped for TCRbeta analysis as frozen whole blood, isolated PBMCs, or DNA extracted from either sample type. The CDR3 measures 15 amino acids from cysteine to phenylalanine. Only the CDR3 portion is preserved as DNA: 45 bases, with reading frame beginning at the first base. Sequences LGHDT (CDR1) and YNNKEL (CDR2) are obtained from the germline V gene (reference sequence). V lost 2 bases and J lost 4 bases, and the count of bases not matched to a germline gene is 0. TCRbeta CDR3 regions were amplified from genomic DNA using the immunoSEQ Assay, a bias-controlled multiplex PCR. The original methods were these. Nucleated cell counts per sample were estimated from amplification of reference gene primers within the assay. Sequence reads were collapsed and filtered to measure the absolute abundance of every unique TCRbeta CDR3 rearrangement. For each sample, productive Simpson clonality was calculated as the square root of Simpson's diversity index across productive rearrangements. Drawn from immuneACCESS, this table holds only the in-frame rearrangements with V and J called that TCRdb kept. Clones are partly lost; checked studies trace under half to an unresolved V gene and leave the rest unexplained. The DNA gave D and trimming, while V, J and clone size come from that table. The table for this sample lists roughly 130,000 clones; about 79% of them were counted only once. The ten top clones hold over 15% of the sample.

Only one count was recorded for this clone. No antigen is known for it. There are no base qualities to consult, and no much larger clone falls within one base. The TCR comes from a woman between 50 and 59 years old with acute or convalescent COVID-19. Sequenced material: peripheral blood. The V and J segments used are TRBV3-1 (or the pseudogene TRBV3-2) and TRBJ2-1, with 12 central nucleotides matching TRBD2. The nucleotide sequence is given as TGTGCCAGCAGCCAACTAGCGGGGGGGTACAATGAGCAGTTCTTC. Protein translation: CASSQLAGGYNEQFF.